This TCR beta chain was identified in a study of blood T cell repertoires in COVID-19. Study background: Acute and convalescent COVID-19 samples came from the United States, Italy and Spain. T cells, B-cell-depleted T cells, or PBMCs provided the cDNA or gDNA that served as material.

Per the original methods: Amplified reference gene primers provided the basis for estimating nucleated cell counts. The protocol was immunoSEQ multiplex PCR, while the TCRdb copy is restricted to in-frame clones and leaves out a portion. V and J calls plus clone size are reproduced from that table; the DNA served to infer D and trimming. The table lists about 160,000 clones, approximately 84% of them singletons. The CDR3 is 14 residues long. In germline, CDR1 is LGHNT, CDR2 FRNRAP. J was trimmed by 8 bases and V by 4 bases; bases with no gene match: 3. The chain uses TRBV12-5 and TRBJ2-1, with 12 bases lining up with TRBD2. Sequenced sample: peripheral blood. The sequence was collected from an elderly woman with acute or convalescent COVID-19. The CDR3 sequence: CASGWTSGTYEQFF. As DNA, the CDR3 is TGTGCTAGTGGTTGGACTAGCGGGACCTATGAGCAGTTCTTC.